Listed here is a single T cell receptor beta chain. Its antigen remains unknown. Germline CDR1 SGHTA, CDR2 FQGNSA. Germline trimming cut 3 bases from V and 4 bases from J; bases unmatched to any gene: 3. This CDR3 comprises 14 residues. The sample originates from a study of T cell responses to AZD1222 COVID-19 vaccine. The study's findings and limits: Baseline serology detected seropositivity in only a handful of AZD1222 recipients. Every sample of the repertoires postdated the peak T cell response. A rise in Spike-specific TCR breadth and depth followed two AZD1222 doses.

Produced via immunoSEQ multiplex PCR; TCRdb's table is partial and in-frame only. The sample shows roughly 120,000 clones, around 87% of them seen only once. The sample here was peripheral blood, taken 28 days after the second AZD1222 dose. The genes are TRBV7-2 and TRBJ2-4, with 7 bases fitting TRBD1. This TCR came from an adult who received the AZD1222 COVID-19 vaccine. This CDR3 reads CASSFGTAKNIQYF. CDR3 nucleotide sequence: TGTGCCAGCAGCTTCGGGACAGCTAAAAACATTCAGTACTTC. Variable domain in full (rest from reference TRBV7-2 and TRBJ2-4): GAGVSQSPSNKVTEKGKDVELRCDPISGHTALYWYRQSLGQGLEFLIYFQGNSAPDKSGLPSDRFSAERTGGSVSTLTIQRTQQEDSAVYLCASSFGTAKNIQYFGAGTRLSVL.